The clone carrying this TCR beta chain was counted between two and nine times. Its antigen remains unknown. V was trimmed by 5 bases and J by 2 bases, leaving 19 bases between them. The CDR3 is 16 residues long. Germline values: CDR1 SGHDT, CDR2 YYEEEE. The sample originates from a study of early T cells in non-severe SARS-CoV-2 infection. For the study at large: Unpaired chains resulted from sequencing bulk RNA of unsorted whole blood.

Attachment of unique molecular identifiers was made to individual cDNA molecules. Using its own MiXCR run on the 5' RACE reads, TCRdb lists one record per CDR3 protein. This table holds tens of thousands of distinct CDR3 sequences, about 12% found once. Findings and limits, study-wide: VDJdb matches were skewed toward anti-spike CD8 T cell responses.

The receptor comes from an adult who was a healthcare worker with PCR-confirmed SARS-CoV-2 infection or an uninfected control (not recorded which). The V and J genes are TRBV5-6 and TRBJ1-1; maybe TRBD1 (5 bases). The specimen sequenced was whole blood. The CDR3 DNA is TGTGCCAGCAGGTCCGGACTCTTCCGGGGCAACACTGAAGCTTTCTTT. Its protein product is CASRSGLFRGNTEAFF. The full variable domain, with the rest looked up from reference TRBV5-6 and TRBJ1-1, is DAGVTQSPTHLIKTRGQQVTLRCSPKSGHDTVSWYQQALGQGPQFIFQYYEEEERQRGNFPDRFSGHQFPNYSSELNVNALLLGDSALYLCASRSGLFRGNTEAFFGQGTRLTVV.